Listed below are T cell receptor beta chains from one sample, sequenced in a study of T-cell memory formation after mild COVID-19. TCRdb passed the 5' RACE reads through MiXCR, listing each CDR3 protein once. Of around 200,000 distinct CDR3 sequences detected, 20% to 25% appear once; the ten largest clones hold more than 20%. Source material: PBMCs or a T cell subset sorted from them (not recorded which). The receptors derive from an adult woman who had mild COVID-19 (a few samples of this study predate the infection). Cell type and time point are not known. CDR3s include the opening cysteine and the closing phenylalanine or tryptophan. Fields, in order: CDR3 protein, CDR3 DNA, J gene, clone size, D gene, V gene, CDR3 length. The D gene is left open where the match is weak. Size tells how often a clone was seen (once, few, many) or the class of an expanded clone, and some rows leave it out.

CASRPGQPGNEQYF,TGTGCCAGCCGCCCAGGCCAGCCTGGGAACGAGCAGTACTTC,TRBJ2-7,NA,NA,TRBV7-9,14
CASSFGGGTYEQYF,TGTGCCAGCAGCTTTGGCGGGGGGACCTACGAGCAGTACTTC,TRBJ2-7,few,TRBD2,TRBV11-2,14
CAISDRGNEQFF,TGTGCCATCAGTGATCGGGGTAATGAGCAGTTCTTC,TRBJ2-1,few,NA,TRBV10-3,12
CASSYGLDTQYF,TGTGCCAGCAGTTACGGGTTGGATACGCAGTATTTT,TRBJ2-3,few,NA,TRBV6-2/TRBV6-3,12
CASRGRADYHEQFF,TGTGCCAGTAGAGGTCGGGCAGACTACCATGAGCAGTTCTTC,TRBJ2-1,few,NA,TRBV7-9,14
CASSYPSFGGQIWNTEAFF,TGTGCCAGCAGTTACCCCTCGTTCGGGGGGCAAATATGGAACACTGAAGCTTTCTTT,TRBJ1-1,NA,NA,TRBV6-2/TRBV6-3,19
CASSSAGSEQYF,TGTGCCAGCAGCTCCGCGGGGAGCGAGCAGTACTTC,TRBJ2-7,NA,NA,TRBV7-9,12
CASSLQLRSYEQYF,TGTGCCAGCAGCTTGCAGCTCCGCTCCTACGAGCAGTACTTC,TRBJ2-7,few,NA,TRBV5-6,14
CASSWAGGPDTQYF,TGTGCCAGCAGCTGGGCGGGAGGGCCAGATACGCAGTATTTT,TRBJ2-3,few,TRBD2,TRBV7-6,14
CASISAEGTGELFF,TGTGCCAGCATCTCCGCGGAAGGCACCGGGGAGCTGTTTTTT,TRBJ2-2,few,NA,TRBV6-2/TRBV6-3,14
CASSQRPVGGYTF,TGTGCCAGCAGCCAACGACCTGTGGGTGGCTACACCTTC,TRBJ1-2,NA,NA,TRBV7-8,13
CASSVRALNEQFF,TGTGCCAGCAGTGTCAGGGCACTGAATGAGCAGTTCTTC,TRBJ2-1,few,NA,TRBV2,13
CASSFYPREDQETQYF,TGTGCCAGCAGTTTTTACCCTCGGGAGGACCAAGAGACCCAGTACTTC,TRBJ2-5,few,TRBD2,TRBV27,16
CASSQEQVLSYEQYF,TGTGCCAGCAGCCAAGAGCAGGTCCTTAGCTACGAGCAGTACTTC,TRBJ2-7,few,NA,TRBV4-2,15
CASSSQGLAYEQYF,TGTGCCAGCAGCTCCCAGGGACTAGCCTACGAGCAGTACTTC,TRBJ2-7,NA,TRBD2,TRBV7-2,14
CASSPEGTAYGYTF,TGTGCCAGCAGCCCAGAGGGGACTGCCTATGGCTACACCTTC,TRBJ1-2,NA,NA,TRBV4-2,14
CATANRDTARGGANVLTF,TGTGCCACCGCGAACCGGGACACCGCCCGGGGTGGGGCCAACGTCCTGACTTTC,TRBJ2-6,NA,NA,TRBV6-2/TRBV6-3,18
CASSYSTTSGYNEQFF,TGTGCCAGCAGTTACTCGACGACTAGCGGTTACAATGAGCAGTTCTTC,TRBJ2-1,few,TRBD2,TRBV6-2/TRBV6-3,16
CASSQEGGHFYEQYF,TGCGCCAGCAGCCAAGAAGGGGGTCATTTCTACGAGCAGTACTTC,TRBJ2-7,few,NA,TRBV4-1,15
CASSLSGATYEQYF,TGTGCCAGCAGCTTATCAGGGGCCACCTACGAGCAGTACTTC,TRBJ2-7,few,NA,TRBV7-6,14
CATSRGGSDTQYF,TGTGCCACCAGCAGAGGTGGTTCCGATACGCAGTATTTT,TRBJ2-3,NA,NA,TRBV15,13
CSVFSGSGANVLTF,TGCAGCGTTTTTAGCGGCTCTGGGGCCAACGTCCTGACTTTC,TRBJ2-6,NA,NA,TRBV29-1,14
CASSQEVGEHRTYEQYF,TGTGCCAGCAGCCAAGAGGTTGGGGAGCACAGGACCTACGAGCAGTACTTC,TRBJ2-7,NA,NA,TRBV3-1,17
CSARDRLAGTYNEQFF,TGCAGTGCTAGAGATAGACTAGCGGGGACTTACAATGAGCAGTTCTTC,TRBJ2-1,NA,TRBD2,TRBV20-1,16
CASSLWDTQYF,TGTGCCAGCAGCCTTTGGGATACGCAGTATTTT,TRBJ2-3,NA,NA,TRBV9,11
CASSLSGGLPGELFF,TGTGCCAGCAGTTTGAGCGGGGGCCTGCCTGGGGAGCTGTTTTTT,TRBJ2-2,NA,TRBD2,TRBV12-3/TRBV12-4,15
CSAPLAGDIETQYF,TGCAGTGCACCCCTGGCGGGGGATATAGAGACCCAGTACTTC,TRBJ2-5,NA,TRBD2,TRBV20-1,14
CASSNLAGAYEQYF,TGTGCCAGCAGCAACCTAGCGGGGGCCTACGAGCAGTACTTC,TRBJ2-7,NA,TRBD2,TRBV7-6,14
CASSQQREPYNEQFF,TGTGCCAGCAGCCAACAGCGGGAGCCGTACAATGAGCAGTTCTTC,TRBJ2-1,NA,TRBD2,TRBV3-1,15
CASSLSLRQPYGYTF,TGTGCCAGCAGTTTATCGCTTCGACAGCCCTATGGCTACACCTTC,TRBJ1-2,many,NA,TRBV12-3/TRBV12-4,15
CAIAGTGGFEQYF,TGTGCCATCGCCGGGACAGGGGGCTTCGAGCAGTACTTC,TRBJ2-7,NA,TRBD1,TRBV10-3,13
CASIGTGDDEQYF,TGCGCCAGCATAGGGACAGGGGACGACGAGCAGTACTTC,TRBJ2-7,NA,TRBD1,TRBV5-1,13
CASSPNNGRADTQYF,TGTGCCAGCAGTCCGAACAATGGAAGGGCAGATACGCAGTATTTT,TRBJ2-3,many,NA,TRBV12-3/TRBV12-4,15
CASRYRADRSFDEQYF,TGTGCCAGTAGATACCGCGCGGACAGGTCCTTTGACGAGCAGTACTTC,TRBJ2-7,few,TRBD1,TRBV19,16
CASSATGTSGTNEQFF,TGTGCCAGCAGCGCAACCGGGACTAGCGGGACCAATGAGCAGTTCTTC,TRBJ2-1,few,TRBD2,TRBV7-6,16
CASSQDGGADEQFF,TGCGCCAGCAGCCAAGATGGGGGGGCAGACGAGCAGTTCTTC,TRBJ2-1,NA,NA,TRBV4-1,14
CASSYSSVLAEPRAEDF,TGTGCCAGCAGTTACTCGAGTGTACTAGCGGAACCCCGAGCGGAGGACTTC,TRBJ2-5,few,TRBD2,TRBV6-5,17
CASSQTGGAYNEQFF,TGCGCCAGCAGCCAGACAGGGGGCGCCTACAATGAGCAGTTCTTC,TRBJ2-1,NA,TRBD1,TRBV4-1,15
CASSELATEQYF,TGTGCCAGCAGTGAATTGGCAACAGAGCAGTACTTC,TRBJ2-7,NA,NA,TRBV6-1,12
CASSQGQPGTEQYF,TGCGCCAGCAGCCAAGGACAGCCTGGGACCGAGCAGTACTTC,TRBJ2-7,few,NA,TRBV4-1,14
CAISGGDSTEAFF,TGTGCCATCAGTGGGGGGGATTCGACTGAAGCTTTCTTT,TRBJ1-1,few,NA,TRBV10-3,13
CASSLPPDRGPEGYTF,TGTGCCAGCAGTTTGCCTCCGGACAGGGGGCCGGAGGGCTACACCTTC,TRBJ1-2,NA,TRBD1,TRBV12-3/TRBV12-4,16
CASSTTRASTDTQYF,TGTGCCAGCAGTACAACTAGGGCTAGCACAGATACGCAGTATTTT,TRBJ2-3,NA,NA,TRBV12-3/TRBV12-4,15